The present entry profiles one T cell receptor (beta chain) with its context. The data were produced by immunoSEQ multiplex PCR, yet TCRdb's version contains in-frame clones alone and is incomplete. Of 90,000 to 100,000 clones listed, approximately 95% are singletons. These data belong to a study of technical replicates of blood from a few donors. CDR1 is MGHRA and CDR2 is YSYEKL in the germline V gene. The CDR3 loop spans 17 amino acids. The germline V and J ends were trimmed by 4 bases and 0 bases, with 18 bases remaining between them. This clonotype was sampled from a human donor in good health. The sequencing sample was made of T cells isolated from PBMCs. The chain recombines TRBV4-1 with TRBJ1-1; no clear D. This chain's CDR3 is CASSRGSFQAMNTEAFF. The CDR3 DNA sequence: TGCGCCAGCAGCCGAGGAAGCTTCCAAGCTATGAACACTGAAGCTTTCTTT.